These 5 T cell receptor beta chains originate from one sample sequenced in a study of T cell responses to AZD1222 COVID-19 vaccine. This table comes from immunoSEQ multiplex PCR, and its TCRdb copy is limited to in-frame clones, with some not included. The sample yields under 300,000 clones, 80% to 95% seen once. The sample in question was peripheral blood, obtained on day 0 of AZD1222 vaccination. All receptors come from an adult in good health.

This rearrangement joins TRBV6-4 to TRBJ2-2; D may be TRBD2 (6 bases). This CDR3 has 13 residues. V lost 9 bases and J lost 7, with 15 bases in between. Germline assignment: CDR1 MRHNA and CDR2 SNTAGT. CDR3: CASRDSQIGELFF. CDR3 sequence (DNA): TGTGCCAGTCGGGACTCTCAGATCGGGGAGCTGTTTTTT.

The V call is TRBV6-5, the J call TRBJ2-1, with D possibly being TRBD1 or TRBD2 (6 bases each). CDR1 is MNHEY and CDR2 is SVGAGI in the germline V gene. Trimming took off 2 bases at V and 7 bases at J, with 15 bases between the two ends. The CDR3 has 15 residues. The CDR3 protein is CASSYGGRAWNEQFF. Here the CDR3 DNA reads TGTGCCAGCAGTTACGGGGGGCGAGCGTGGAATGAGCAGTTCTTC.

The V call is TRBV3-1 (or the pseudogene TRBV3-2), the J call TRBJ2-1; unclear D gene. Trimming stripped 10 bases from V and 0 bases from J, with 13 bases between. The CDR3 runs 14 residues. Germline V gene data show CDR1 as LGHDT and CDR2 as YNNKEL (reference sequence). This CDR3 reads CAIDTLSSYNEQFF. In nucleotides, the CDR3 is TGTGCCATCGACACCTTGAGCTCCTACAATGAGCAGTTCTTC.

The chain links TRBV28 to TRBJ1-2, with a possible D match to TRBD1 (5 bases). This CDR3 has 13 residues. Germline-derived CDR1 and CDR2 are MDHEN and SYDVKM. Trimming removed 3 bases at V and 4 bases at J, with 9 bases between. Here the CDR3 reads CASSFSGSYGYTF. Written as DNA, the CDR3 is TGTGCCAGCAGTTTTTCAGGGAGCTATGGCTACACCTTC.

This chain links TRBV5-4 with TRBJ2-2, with D possibly matching TRBD2 (6 bases). From germline, CDR1 is SGHNT and CDR2 YYREEE (reference sequence). The V gene lost 0 bases and the J gene lost 8 bases, with 8 bases spanning the gap. The CDR3 extends over 13 amino acids. This chain's CDR3 is CASSLVAGGELFF. As DNA, the CDR3 is TGTGCCAGCAGCTTGGTTGCGGGGGGGGAGCTGTTTTTT. Full variable domain (remainder filled in from reference TRBV5-4 and TRBJ2-2): ETGVTQSPTHLIKTRGQQVTLRCSSQSGHNTVSWYQQALGQGPQFIFQYYREEENGRGNFPPRFSGLQFPNYSSELNVNALELDDSALYLCASSLVAGGELFFGEGSRLTVL.